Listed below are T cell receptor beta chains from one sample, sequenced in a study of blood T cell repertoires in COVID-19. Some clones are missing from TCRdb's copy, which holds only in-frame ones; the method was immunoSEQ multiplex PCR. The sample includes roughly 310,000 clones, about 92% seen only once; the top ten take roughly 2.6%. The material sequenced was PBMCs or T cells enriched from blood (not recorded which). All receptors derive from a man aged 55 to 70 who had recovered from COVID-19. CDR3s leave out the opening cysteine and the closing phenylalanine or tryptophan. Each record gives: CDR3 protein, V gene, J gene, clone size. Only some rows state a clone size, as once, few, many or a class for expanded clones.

AWSPKRARDTQY	TRBV30	TRBJ2-3	.
ASSLDPLSSGTNYGYT	TRBV7-2	TRBJ1-2	.
ASSQDLGQPQH	TRBV3-1/TRBV3-2	TRBJ1-5	.
ASSLTSPGYEQY	TRBV11-2	TRBJ2-7	once
ASSRDSNNEQF	TRBV6-4	TRBJ2-1	.
ATSASGGDNEQF	TRBV24-1	TRBJ2-1	.
ASSQRGTGGSNEKLF	TRBV11-3	TRBJ1-4	.
SVAMDRGNTEAF	TRBV29-1	TRBJ1-1	few
ASSVGGSHAGELF	TRBV9	TRBJ2-2	.
ASSQTAGSEQY	TRBV4-1	TRBJ2-7	.
ASSYRRGIGSPLH	TRBV6-2/TRBV6-3	TRBJ1-6	.
ASSRTGAYEQY	TRBV7-6	TRBJ2-7	.
ASSLAWDRNEKLF	TRBV7-9	TRBJ1-4	.
ASSATGDSNQPQH	TRBV9	TRBJ1-5	.
ASSQSSGTVFSYEQY	TRBV4-1	TRBJ2-7	.
ASSPYSPEQY	TRBV7-2	TRBJ2-7	.
ASSIRTGEAYEQY	TRBV11-1	TRBJ2-7	.